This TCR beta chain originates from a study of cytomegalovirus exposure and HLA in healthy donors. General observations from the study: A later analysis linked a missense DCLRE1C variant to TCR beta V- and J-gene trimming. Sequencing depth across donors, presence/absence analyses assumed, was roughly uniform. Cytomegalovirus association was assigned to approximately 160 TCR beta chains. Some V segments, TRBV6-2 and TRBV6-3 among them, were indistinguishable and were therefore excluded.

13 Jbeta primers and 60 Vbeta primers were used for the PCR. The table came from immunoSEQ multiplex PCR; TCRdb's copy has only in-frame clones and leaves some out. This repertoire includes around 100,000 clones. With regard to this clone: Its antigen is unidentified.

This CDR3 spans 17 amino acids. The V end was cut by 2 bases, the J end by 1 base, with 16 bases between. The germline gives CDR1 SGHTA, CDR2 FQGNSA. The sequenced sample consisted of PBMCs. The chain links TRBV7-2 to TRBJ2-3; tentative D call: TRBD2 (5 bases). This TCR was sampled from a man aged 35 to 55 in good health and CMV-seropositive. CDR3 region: CASSLQASGPGTDTQYF. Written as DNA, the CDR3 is TGTGCCAGCAGCTTACAAGCCAGCGGCCCTGGCACAGATACGCAGTATTTT.